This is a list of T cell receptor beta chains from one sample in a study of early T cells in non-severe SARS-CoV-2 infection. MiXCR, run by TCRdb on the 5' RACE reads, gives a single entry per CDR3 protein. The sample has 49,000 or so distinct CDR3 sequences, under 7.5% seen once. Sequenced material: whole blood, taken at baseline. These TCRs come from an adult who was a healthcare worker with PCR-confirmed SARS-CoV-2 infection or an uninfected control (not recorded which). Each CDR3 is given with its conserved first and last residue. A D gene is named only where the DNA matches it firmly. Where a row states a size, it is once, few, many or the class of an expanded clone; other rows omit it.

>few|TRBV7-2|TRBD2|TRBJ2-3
TGTGCCAGCAGCTTAGTCTCCCCGGGACTAGGGGGTGGCGGTACGCAGTATTTT
CASSLVSPGLGGGGTQYF
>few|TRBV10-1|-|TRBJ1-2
TGCGCCAGCAGTGAGGGGAGGGGGTCCCCAGGGTATGGCTACACCTTC
CASSEGRGSPGYGYTF
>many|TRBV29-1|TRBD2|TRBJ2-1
TGCAGCGTGGGGGAGGGGAATGAGCAGTTCTTC
CSVGEGNEQFF
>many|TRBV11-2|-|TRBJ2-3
TGTGCCAGCAGCAAACTTGGACTCTCAGATACGCAGTATTTT
CASSKLGLSDTQYF
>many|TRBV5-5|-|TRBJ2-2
TGTGCCAGCAGCTTAGGTCTAGCGGGGGAGCTGTTTTTT
CASSLGLAGELFF
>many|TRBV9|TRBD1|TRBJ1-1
TGTGCCAGCAGTGGGGACAGGGCGAACACTGAAGCTTTCTTT
CASSGDRANTEAFF
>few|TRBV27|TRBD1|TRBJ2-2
TGTGCCAGCAGTCGCATCCGGGACAGTTCAAACACCGGGGAGCTGTTTTTT
CASSRIRDSSNTGELFF
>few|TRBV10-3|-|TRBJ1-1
TGTGCCATCAGTGAGTCGAGCAGGAACACTGAAGCTTTCTTT
CAISESSRNTEAFF
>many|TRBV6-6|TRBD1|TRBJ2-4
TGTGCCAGCAGTTACTCCGCGACAGGGGAGAACATTCAGTACTTC
CASSYSATGENIQYF
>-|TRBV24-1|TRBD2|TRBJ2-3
TGTGCCTCCCAGCGGGGGGGCGATAGCACAGATACGCAGTATTTT
CASQRGGDSTDTQYF
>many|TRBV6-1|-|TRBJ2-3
TGTGCCAGCAGTGATGACGGGGGGCCCGGAGATACGCAGTATTTT
CASSDDGGPGDTQYF
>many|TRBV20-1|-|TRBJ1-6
TGCAGTGCTAGGACGGGGCGGAATTCACCCCTCCACTTT
CSARTGRNSPLHF
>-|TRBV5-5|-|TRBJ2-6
TGTGCCAGCAGCTTTACCTCAACAAGCAATATCGTCTCTGGGGCCAACGTCCTGATTTTC
CASSFTSTSNIVSGANVLIF
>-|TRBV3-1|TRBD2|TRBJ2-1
TGTGGCAGCGGGCTAGCGGGTAGCAATGAGCAGTTCTTC
CGSGLAGSNEQFF
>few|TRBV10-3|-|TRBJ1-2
TGTGCCATCAGTGACGGCAGGGAGGATGGCTACACCTTC
CAISDGREDGYTF
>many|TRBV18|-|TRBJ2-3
TGTGCCAGCTCAAATAGGGGGACAGATACGCAGTATTTT
CASSNRGTDTQYF
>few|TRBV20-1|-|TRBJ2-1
TGCAGTGCTAGAGACTCGGGACGATACAATGAGCAGTTCTTC
CSARDSGRYNEQFF
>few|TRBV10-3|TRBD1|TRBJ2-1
TGTGCCATCAGTGGGACAGGGGTATCTTCCTACAATGAGCAGTTCTTC
CAISGTGVSSYNEQFF
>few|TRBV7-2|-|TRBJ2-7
TGTGCCAGCAGCTGGTACGGGGTAAGCTCCTACGAGCAGTACTTC
CASSWYGVSSYEQYF
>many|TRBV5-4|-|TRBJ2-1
TGTGCCAGCAGCTTGGGGGCGGGGCCCCTTGCTGAGCAGTTCTTC
CASSLGAGPLAEQFF
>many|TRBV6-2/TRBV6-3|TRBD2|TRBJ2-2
TGTGCCAGCAGTTACTCCGGACTAGCGGGGGGTACCGGGGAGCTGTTTTTT
CASSYSGLAGGTGELFF
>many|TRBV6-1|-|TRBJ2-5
TGTGCCAGCAGTGAACAGACTAGTAGGGGGACCCAGTACTTC
CASSEQTSRGTQYF
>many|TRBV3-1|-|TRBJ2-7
TGTGCCAGCAGCCAAGGGTTGGCCCAGACGGCCTACGAGCAGTACTTC
CASSQGLAQTAYEQYF
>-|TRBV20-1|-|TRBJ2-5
TGCAGTGCTAGATCGACTAGGCCTGGGGCCCAGTACTTC
CSARSTRPGAQYF
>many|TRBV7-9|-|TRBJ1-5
TGTGCCAGCAGCTCCACCGGACATCAGCCCCAGCATTTT
CASSSTGHQPQHF
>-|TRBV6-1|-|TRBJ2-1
TGTGCCAGCAGTGAAAAGGGAAGTACGAAGCAGTTCTTC
CASSEKGSTKQFF
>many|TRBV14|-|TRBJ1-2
TGTGCCAGCAGCCCGGTCGCCAGGGGTGGCTACACCTTC
CASSPVARGGYTF
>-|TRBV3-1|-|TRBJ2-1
TGTGCCAGCAGCCAAGATCCCCCAGGGCTAGCAGGCAATGAGCAGTTCTTC
CASSQDPPGLAGNEQFF
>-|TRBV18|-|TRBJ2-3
TGTGCCAGCTCACCAAGCGGGGATACGCAGTATTTT
CASSPSGDTQYF
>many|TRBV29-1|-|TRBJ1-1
TGCAGCGTTGGATACTTGAACACTGAAGCTTTCTTT
CSVGYLNTEAFF
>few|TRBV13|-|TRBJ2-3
TGTGCCAGCAGCTTAGGTCGGGGCGGGCGGACCCCAGATACGCAGTATTTT
CASSLGRGGRTPDTQYF
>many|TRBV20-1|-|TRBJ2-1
TGCAGTGCTAGAGGGCTATCCGGTGAGCAGTTCTTC
CSARGLSGEQFF
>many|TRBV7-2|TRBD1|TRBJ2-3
TGTGCCAGCAGCTTAATAACATCTACCGGGACAGGGGTAGATACGCAGTATTTT
CASSLITSTGTGVDTQYF
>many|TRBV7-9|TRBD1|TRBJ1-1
TGTGCCAGCAGCGGACAGGGTGGGATGAACACTGAAGCTTTCTTT
CASSGQGGMNTEAFF
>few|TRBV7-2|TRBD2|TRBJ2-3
TGTGCCAGCAGCTTAGGCTACGGGGCGGGGGAAGATACGCAGTATTTT
CASSLGYGAGEDTQYF
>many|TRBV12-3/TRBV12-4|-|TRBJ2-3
TGTGCCAGCAGTTTCTCGGGGCTTCGCACAGATACGCAGTATTTT
CASSFSGLRTDTQYF
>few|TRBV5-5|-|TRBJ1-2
TGTGCCAGCAGCTTCGACGAAGCTAACTATGGCTACACCTTC
CASSFDEANYGYTF
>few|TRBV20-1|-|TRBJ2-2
TGCAGTGCTAAGGGCCAGAACCTAGGAGGGGAGCTGTTTTTT
CSAKGQNLGGELFF
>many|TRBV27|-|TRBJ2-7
TGTGCCAGCAGTTTATACAGGGAGCGATACTTC
CASSLYRERYF
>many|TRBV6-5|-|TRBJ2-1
TGTGCCAGCAGCCGCCCCCCGACGAGGGGTAGTGAGCAGTTCTTC
CASSRPPTRGSEQFF
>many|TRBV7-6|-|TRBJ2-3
TGTGCCAGCAGCTCCCCGGGGGGCTGGGGCCCCACAGATACGCAGTATTTT
CASSSPGGWGPTDTQYF
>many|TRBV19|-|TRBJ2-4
TGTGCCAGTAGTATAGATCAGTCGGGGGCTCAATCGAACATTCAGTACTTC
CASSIDQSGAQSNIQYF
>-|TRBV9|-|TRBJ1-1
TGTGCCAGCAGCGTAGGGGCAGGGGCGGCCACTGAAGCTTTCTTT
CASSVGAGAATEAFF
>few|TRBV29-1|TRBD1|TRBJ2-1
TGCAGCGCACTGGGACAGGGGAACTACAATGAGCAGTTCTTC
CSALGQGNYNEQFF